Listed here is a single T cell receptor (beta chain). Gene names and germline match the mouse. The read ends 1 residue early relative to the CDR3; the germline J gene fills the gap. This sample was included in a study of tissue T cells after allogeneic stem cell transplantation. The germline gives CDR1 KGHPV, CDR2 FQNQEV (reference sequence). Trimming cost V 4 bases and J 2 bases; bases outside gene matches: 0. The CDR3 contains 13 residues. Produced via immunoSEQ multiplex PCR; TCRdb's table is partial and in-frame only. Of around 2,300 clones listed, 51% were seen once; the top ten hold roughly 34%. Time point described: mouse harvest day 14 after allogeneic transplant. The graft held 10^6 splenic CD5+ T cells and 10^7 T-cell-depleted bone marrow cells.

The specimen sequenced was lymph node tissue. The rearrangement uses TRBV26 and TRBJ2-5; 7 nucleotides match TRBD1. The sequence was obtained from a female BALB/c mouse given C57BL/6 T cells with graft-versus-host disease after an allogeneic hematopoietic cell transplant. The CDR3 bases that were read are TGTGCCAGCAGTCGGGACAGCCAAGACACCCAGTAC. This gives the protein CASSRDSQDTQY. The CDR3 reads in full as CASSRDSQDTQYF.